What follows is one TCR beta chain and its context. This specimen belongs to a study of shared clonotypes between healthy human individuals. Per the original data handling: Quality scores were absent from the junction-only immunoSEQ sequences, so filtering differed. The repertoire was sequenced with immunoSEQ multiplex PCR; TCRdb's copy has only in-frame clones and lacks some. V, J and clone size were drawn from that table, and D and trimming were deduced from the DNA. The sample carries millions of clones, roughly 96% recorded once. J gave up 4 bases and V 6 bases, and 4 bases lay outside the gene matches. Looked up from germline, CDR1 is SNHLY and CDR2 is FYNNEI. The CDR3 sequence is 14 residues long.

The receptor was derived from a man aged 18 to 35 in good health. This rearrangement joins TRBV2 to TRBJ2-2; TRBD2 aligns across 8 bases. Sequencing was done on a sample of naive CD4+ T cells sorted from blood. Noted subset: CD45RA+ positively selected. CDR3 protein: CASRLAGITGELFF. In DNA form, the CDR3 reads TGTGCCAGCAGGTTAGCGGGGATCACCGGGGAGCTGTTTTTT.